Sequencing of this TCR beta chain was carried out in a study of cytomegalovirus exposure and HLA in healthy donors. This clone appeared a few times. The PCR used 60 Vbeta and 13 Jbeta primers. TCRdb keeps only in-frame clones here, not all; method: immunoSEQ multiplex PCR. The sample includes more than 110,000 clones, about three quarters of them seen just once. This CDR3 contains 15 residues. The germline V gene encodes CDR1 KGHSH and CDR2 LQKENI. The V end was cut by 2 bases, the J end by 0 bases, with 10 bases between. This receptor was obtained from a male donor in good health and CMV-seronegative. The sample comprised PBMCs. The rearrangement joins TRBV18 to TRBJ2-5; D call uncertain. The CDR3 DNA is TGTGCCAGCTCACCAGGGCAAACGTACCAAGAGACCCAGTACTTC. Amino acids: CASSPGQTYQETQYF.